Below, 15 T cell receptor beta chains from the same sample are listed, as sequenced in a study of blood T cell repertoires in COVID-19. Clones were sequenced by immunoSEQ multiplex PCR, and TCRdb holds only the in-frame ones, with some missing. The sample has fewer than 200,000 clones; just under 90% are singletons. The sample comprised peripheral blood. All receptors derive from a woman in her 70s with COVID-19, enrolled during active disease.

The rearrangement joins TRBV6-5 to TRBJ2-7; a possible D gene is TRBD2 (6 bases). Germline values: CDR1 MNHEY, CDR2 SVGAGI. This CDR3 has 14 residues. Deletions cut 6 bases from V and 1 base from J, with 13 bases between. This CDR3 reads CASRLLGLSYEQYF. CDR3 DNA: TGTGCCAGCAGGCTATTGGGACTTTCCTACGAGCAGTACTTC.

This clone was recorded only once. CDR3 region: CASSLVTGRHSGNTIYF. The CDR3 coding sequence is TGTGCCAGCAGCTTGGTCACAGGGAGACACTCTGGAAACACCATATATTTT. V usage is TRBV5-4 and J usage is TRBJ1-3, with D possibly TRBD1 on 6 matching bases. V lost 0 bases and J 0 bases, leaving 13 bases between the germline ends. The CDR3 runs 17 residues. CDR1 and CDR2 from the germline V gene are SGHNT and YYREEE (reference sequence).

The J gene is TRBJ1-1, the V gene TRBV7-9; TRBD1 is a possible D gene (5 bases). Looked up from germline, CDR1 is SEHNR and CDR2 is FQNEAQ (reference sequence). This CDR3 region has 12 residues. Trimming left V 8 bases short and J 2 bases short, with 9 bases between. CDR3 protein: CASLQVNTEAFF. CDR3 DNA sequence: TGTGCCAGCCTACAGGTCAACACTGAAGCTTTCTTT.

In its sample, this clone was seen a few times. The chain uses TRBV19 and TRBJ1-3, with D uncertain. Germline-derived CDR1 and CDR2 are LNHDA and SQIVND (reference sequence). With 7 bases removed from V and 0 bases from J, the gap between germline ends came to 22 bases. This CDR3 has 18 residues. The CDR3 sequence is CASTVRVGRLTSGNTIYF. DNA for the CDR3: TGTGCCAGTACTGTTCGCGTGGGCCGACTAACCTCTGGAAACACCATATATTTT.

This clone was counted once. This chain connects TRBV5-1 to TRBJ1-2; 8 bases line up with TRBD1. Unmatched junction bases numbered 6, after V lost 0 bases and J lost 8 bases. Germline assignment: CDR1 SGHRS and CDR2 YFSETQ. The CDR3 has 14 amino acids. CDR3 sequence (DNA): TGCGCCAGCAGCTTGGTCTACAGGGGGAACGGCTACACCTTC. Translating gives CASSLVYRGNGYTF.

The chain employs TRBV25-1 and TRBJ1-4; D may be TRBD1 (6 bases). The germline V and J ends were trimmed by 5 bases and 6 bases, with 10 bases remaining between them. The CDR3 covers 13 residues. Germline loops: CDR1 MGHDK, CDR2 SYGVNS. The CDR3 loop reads CASSRPGDEKLFF. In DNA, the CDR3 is TGTGCCAGCAGTCGGCCAGGGGATGAAAAACTGTTTTTT.

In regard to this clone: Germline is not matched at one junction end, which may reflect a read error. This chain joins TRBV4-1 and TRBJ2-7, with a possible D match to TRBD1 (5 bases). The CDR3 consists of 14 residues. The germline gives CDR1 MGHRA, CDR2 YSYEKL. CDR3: CASSQDRGRDEKNF. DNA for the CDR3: TGCGCCAGCAGCCAAGATCGTGGCAGGGATGAGAAAAACTTC.

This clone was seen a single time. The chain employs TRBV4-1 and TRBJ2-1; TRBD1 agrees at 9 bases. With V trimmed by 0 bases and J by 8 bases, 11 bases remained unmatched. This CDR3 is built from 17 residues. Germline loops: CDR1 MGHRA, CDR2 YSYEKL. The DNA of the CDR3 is TGCGCCAGCAGCCAAGAGCCGGGACAGGGCCTCGGGGATGAGCAGTTCTTC. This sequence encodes CASSQEPGQGLGDEQFF.

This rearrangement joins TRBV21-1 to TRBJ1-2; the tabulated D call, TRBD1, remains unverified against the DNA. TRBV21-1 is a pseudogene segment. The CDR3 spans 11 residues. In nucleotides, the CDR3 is TGTGCCAGCAGCAAAGGGACAGGCTACACCTTC. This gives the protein CASSKGTGYTF.

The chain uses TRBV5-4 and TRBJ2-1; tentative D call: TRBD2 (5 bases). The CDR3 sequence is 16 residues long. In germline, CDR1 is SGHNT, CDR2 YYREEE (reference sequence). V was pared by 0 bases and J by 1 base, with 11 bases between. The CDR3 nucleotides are TGTGCCAGCAGCTTGGACCTAGCCGGGTCCTACAATGAGCAGTTCTTC. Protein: CASSLDLAGSYNEQFF.

CDR3 nucleotides: TGTGCCTGTACTTCTAACTATGGCTACACCTTC. Translation: CACTSNYGYTF. This chain joins TRBV30 and TRBJ1-2; D call uncertain. V was clipped by 6 bases and J by 0 bases, with 5 bases between them. The CDR3 extends over 11 amino acids. From germline, CDR1 is GTSNPN and CDR2 SVGIG (reference sequence).

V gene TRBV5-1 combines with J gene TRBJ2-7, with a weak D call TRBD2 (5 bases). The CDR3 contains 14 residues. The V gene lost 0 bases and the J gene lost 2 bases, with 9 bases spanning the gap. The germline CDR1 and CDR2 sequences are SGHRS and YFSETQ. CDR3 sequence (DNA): TGCGCCAGCAGCTTGGGTCTGGGAGCCTACGAGCAGTACTTC. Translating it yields CASSLGLGAYEQYF.

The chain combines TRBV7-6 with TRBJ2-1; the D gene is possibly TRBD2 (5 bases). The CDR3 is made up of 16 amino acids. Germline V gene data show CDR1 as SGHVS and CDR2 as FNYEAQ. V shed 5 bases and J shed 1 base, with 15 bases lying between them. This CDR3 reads CASSPKAGNSYNEQFF. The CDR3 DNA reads TGTGCCAGCAGCCCTAAGGCGGGCAATTCCTACAATGAGCAGTTCTTC.

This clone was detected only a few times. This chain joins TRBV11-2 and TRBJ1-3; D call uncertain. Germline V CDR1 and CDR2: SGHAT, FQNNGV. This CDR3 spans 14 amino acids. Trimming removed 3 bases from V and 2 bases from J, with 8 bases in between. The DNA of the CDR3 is TGTGCCAGCAGCTTTAAAGGAGCTGGAAACACCATATATTTT. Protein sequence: CASSFKGAGNTIYF.

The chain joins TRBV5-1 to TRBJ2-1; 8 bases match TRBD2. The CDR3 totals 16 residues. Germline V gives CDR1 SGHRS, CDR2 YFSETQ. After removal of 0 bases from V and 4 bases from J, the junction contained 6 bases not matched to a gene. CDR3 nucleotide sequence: TGCGCCAGCAGCTTGGGTGGACTAGCCCTTTACAATGAGCAGTTCTTC. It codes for CASSLGGLALYNEQFF.